These 26 T cell receptor beta chains originate from one sample sequenced in a study of response to subunit inactivated influenza vaccine. Using its own MiXCR run on the RT-PCR reads, TCRdb lists one record per CDR3 protein. The sample yields 150,000 to 200,000 distinct CDR3 sequences, 10% to 15% seen once. These data were likewise used in another study, on T cells expressing NK-cell markers. Per that study: The authors generated TCR beta cDNA through 5'RACE template switching with UMIs.

The sample here was CD8+ T cells sorted from PBMCs, taken 12 days after vaccination. These receptors all come from a man aged 50 or older who received an inactivated influenza vaccine.

This clonotype came up a few times. The chain has TRBV7-2 and TRBJ2-7, with 7 bases that match TRBD1. The CDR3 extends over 15 amino acids. The trim removed 4 bases at V and 7 bases at J, leaving 13 bases unmatched. The germline CDR1 and CDR2 sequences are SGHTA and FQGNSA. The CDR3 sequence is CASSSPDRLEGEQYF. Here the CDR3 DNA reads TGTGCCAGCAGCTCCCCGGACAGGCTAGAGGGGGAGCAGTACTTC. The variable domain in full, completed from reference TRBV7-2 and TRBJ2-7, reads GAGVSQSPSNKVTEKGKDVELRCDPISGHTALYWYRQSLGQGLEFLIYFQGNSAPDKSGLPSDRFSAERTGGSVSTLTIQRTQQEDSAVYLCASSSPDRLEGEQYFGPGTRLTVT.

The table lists this clonotype with a few counts. This chain joins TRBV18 and TRBJ2-1; D is unresolved. Trimming cost V 4 bases and J 4 bases, with 5 bases left between them. The CDR3 contains 12 residues. The V gene's germline CDR1 is KGHSH and CDR2 LQKENI. The CDR3 DNA reads TGTGCCAGCTCACGGGAATACAATGAGCAGTTCTTC. Protein sequence: CASSREYNEQFF.

Turning to this clonotype: A much more abundant neighbour one base away suggests this may be a read error. This sequence joins TRBV12-3 or TRBV12-4 and TRBJ2-7; D is ambiguous. V lost 1 base and J lost 3, with 10 bases in between. The CDR3 totals 14 residues. This CDR3 is CASSLVGSYYEQYF. For the CDR3, the DNA is TGTGCCAGCAGTTTAGTCGGGTCTTACTACGAGCAGTACTTC.

V is TRBV20-1 and J is TRBJ2-7; D uncertain. CDR1 is DFQATT, CDR2 SNEGSKA, per germline (reference sequence). This CDR3 contains 16 residues. The V end was cut by 0 bases, the J end by 2 bases, with 17 bases between. The CDR3 DNA reads as TGCAGTGCTAGAGAACTGCTACTCAGAGAGGCCTACGAGCAGTACTTC. This gives the protein CSARELLLREAYEQYF.

The V call is TRBV11-1, the J call TRBJ2-6; D unclear. The V end lost 4 bases, the J end lost 0 bases, and 16 bases lay between the germline ends. Germline V gene lookup returns CDR1 SGHAT and CDR2 FQDESV (reference sequence). This CDR3 is built from 18 residues. In DNA form, the CDR3 reads TGTGCCAGCAGCTCTACCTTCGTCTTAAACTCTGGGGCCAACGTCCTGACTTTC. Its translation: CASSSTFVLNSGANVLTF.

The rearrangement uses TRBV7-3 and TRBJ2-1; 7 bases are a match to TRBD1. With V trimmed by 1 base and J by 2 bases, 8 bases remained unmatched. This CDR3 comprises 17 residues. From germline, CDR1 is SGHTA and CDR2 FQGTGA. The CDR3 nucleotides read TGTGCCAGCAGCTTAAGTCCACAGGGGACAACCTACAATGAGCAGTTCTTC. The encoded protein is CASSLSPQGTTYNEQFF.

This clonotype occurred many times. The chain uses TRBV5-5 and TRBJ2-1; TRBD2 matches 9 bases. The germline gives CDR1 SGHKS, CDR2 YYEKEE (reference sequence). This CDR3 is built from 16 residues. The J segment lost 7 bases and the V segment lost 3 bases, leaving 11 bases of the junction unmatched. CDR3 DNA: TGTGCCAGCAGCTGGGGGTGGGTAGCGGGAGCGAATGAGCAGTTCTTC. It is translated as CASSWGWVAGANEQFF.

In this sample, this clonotype turned up many times. The gene calls are TRBV10-3 and TRBJ2-3; 11 bases align to TRBD2. The germline gives CDR1 ENHRY, CDR2 SYGVKD. J was trimmed by 2 bases and V by 11 bases; bases with no gene match: 12. CDR3 length: 16 amino acids. The CDR3 region has the DNA TGTGCCGCCGCTGGGGGGACTAGCGGACACACAGATACGCAGTATTTT. It encodes CAAAGGTSGHTDTQYF.

This clonotype was observed a few times. The chain combines TRBV28 with TRBJ2-5; D is unresolved. The germline V and J ends were trimmed by 2 bases and 4 bases, with 8 bases remaining between them. Germline V gene sequence: CDR1 MDHEN, CDR2 SYDVKM. This CDR3 has 13 amino acids. The CDR3 sequence: CASSLILGETQYF. CDR3 nucleotide sequence: TGTGCCAGCAGTTTAATTTTGGGAGAGACCCAGTACTTC.

This clonotype was recorded many times. The chain employs TRBV4-3 and TRBJ1-1, with a possible D match to TRBD1 (5 bases). CDR3 length: 14 residues. CDR1 is LGHNA, CDR2 YSLEER, per germline. V was trimmed by 0 bases and J by 4 bases, leaving 9 bases between them. The CDR3 DNA reads TGCGCCAGCAGCCAAGATTGGGGGGGCACTGAAGCTTTCTTT. This encodes CASSQDWGGTEAFF.

Only a few counts were recorded for this clonotype. The chain has TRBV6-2 or TRBV6-3 and TRBJ2-7; tentatively, D is TRBD1 (5 bases). The V gene lost 5 bases and the J gene lost 3 bases, with 11 bases spanning the gap. Germline assignment: CDR1 MNHEY and CDR2 SVGEGT. The CDR3 sequence is 13 residues long. The CDR3: CASSHRSNYEQYF. For the CDR3, the DNA is TGTGCCAGCAGTCACAGGAGCAACTACGAGCAGTACTTC.

The chain links TRBV6-1 to TRBJ2-7; D gene ambiguous. Germline V lookup: CDR1 MNHNS, CDR2 SASEGT. The CDR3 has 13 amino acids. V dropped 1 base and J dropped 3 bases, with 7 bases sitting between them. The CDR3 DNA reads TGTGCCAGCAGTGAAGGTCCCATCTACGAGCAGTACTTC. The encoded protein is CASSEGPIYEQYF.

This chain links TRBV18 with TRBJ1-1; D not resolved. The CDR3 covers 14 residues. Germline lookup yields CDR1 KGHSH and CDR2 LQKENI. The germline V and J ends were trimmed by 1 base and 3 bases, with 9 bases remaining between them. CDR3 in amino acids: CASSPRPKDTEAFF. CDR3 coding DNA: TGTGCCAGCTCACCACGCCCGAAGGACACTGAAGCTTTCTTT.

The rearrangement uses TRBV7-9 and TRBJ1-1; possibly TRBD1 for D (5 bases). The ends were cut back, 5 bases at V and 0 bases at J, with 16 bases in the middle. Germline V lookup: CDR1 SEHNR, CDR2 FQNEAQ (reference sequence). This CDR3 is 16 amino acids long. The CDR3 loop reads CASSPEDGGMNTEAFF. Written as DNA, the CDR3 is TGTGCCAGCAGCCCGGAGGACGGGGGTATGAACACTGAAGCTTTCTTT.

This chain links TRBV12-3 or TRBV12-4 with TRBJ1-5; tentatively, D is TRBD1 (5 bases). The CDR3 covers 15 residues. The V and J ends lost 1 base and 4 bases respectively, with 11 bases between them. CDR3 amino acids: CASSLVGTGNQPQHF. The DNA of the CDR3 is TGTGCCAGCAGTTTAGTGGGGACGGGAAATCAGCCCCAGCATTTT.

This clonotype was counted only a few times. The gene calls are TRBV28 and TRBJ2-7, with D perhaps being TRBD1 or TRBD2 (5 bases each). Germline V gene lookup returns CDR1 MDHEN and CDR2 SYDVKM. There are 12 residues in the CDR3. The V and J ends lost 4 bases and 3 bases respectively, with 7 bases between them. CDR3 sequence: CASSWDVYEQYF. CDR3 bases: TGTGCCAGCAGTTGGGACGTCTACGAGCAGTACTTC. The full variable domain, its missing parts supplied by reference TRBV28 and TRBJ2-7, is DVKVTQSSRYLVKRTGEKVFLECVQDMDHENMFWYRQDPGLGLRLIYFSYDVKMKEKGDIPEGYSVSREKKERFSLILESASTNQTSMYLCASSWDVYEQYFGPGTRLTVT.

This clonotype was seen more than once but under ten times. The gene calls are TRBV29-1 and TRBJ2-3; tentative D call: TRBD1 (5 bases). V was clipped by 7 bases and J by 6 bases, with 11 bases between them. CDR3 length: 11 residues. The germline V gene encodes CDR1 SQVTM and CDR2 ANQGSEA. CDR3 in amino acids: CSAEGADTQYF. The DNA for the CDR3 is TGCAGCGCCGAAGGGGCTGATACGCAGTATTTT.

This chain links TRBV7-8 with TRBJ2-1; D is ambiguous. CDR1 SGHVS and CDR2 FQNEAQ come from the germline V gene. V lost 2 bases and J lost 0, with 11 bases in between. There are 16 residues in the CDR3. The DNA for the CDR3 is TGTGCCAGCAGCTTAAGTTCCTGGAGCTCCTACAATGAGCAGTTCTTC. This sequence encodes CASSLSSWSSYNEQFF.

Worth noting for this clonotype: A much larger clone is a single base away; this may be a read error. The rearrangement uses TRBV3-1 and TRBJ2-3; 8 positions match TRBD2. The V segment lost 1 base and the J segment 0 bases; nucleotides outside the gene matches: 0. The germline gives CDR1 LGHDT, CDR2 YNNKEL (reference sequence). This CDR3 is 15 amino acids long. This chain's CDR3 is CASSQAGGSTDTQYF. CDR3 nucleotides: TGTGCCAGCAGCCAAGCGGGGGGGAGCACAGATACGCAGTATTTT.

This clonotype has more than one count but fewer than ten. The chain recombines TRBV5-6 with TRBJ2-1; tentative D call: TRBD2 (7 bases). V lost 1 base to trimming and J lost 4 bases, with 15 bases between them. Germline values: CDR1 SGHDT, CDR2 YYEEEE. The CDR3 runs to 16 residues. The CDR3 region has the DNA TGTGCCAGCAGCTTGAATCGGGGGGCTGGATACAATGAGCAGTTCTTC. It encodes CASSLNRGAGYNEQFF.

This clonotype was seen only a few times. The rearrangement joins TRBV27 to TRBJ2-1; D unresolved. The CDR3 is 14 amino acids. Trimming left V 3 bases short and J 0 bases short, with 6 bases between. The V gene's germline CDR1 is MNHEY and CDR2 SMNVEV (reference sequence). This CDR3 is CASSFTNSYNEQFF. In DNA, the CDR3 is TGTGCCAGCAGTTTTACGAACTCCTACAATGAGCAGTTCTTC.

This clonotype was recorded a few times. The chain links TRBV4-1 to TRBJ1-1; no clear D. Trimming left V 0 bases short and J 4 bases short, with 6 bases between. The CDR3 extends over 13 amino acids. Germline-derived CDR1 and CDR2 are MGHRA and YSYEKL. The CDR3 reads CASSQDGGTEAFF. The CDR3 bases are TGCGCCAGCAGCCAAGATGGTGGCACTGAAGCTTTCTTT.

The sample holds many counts of this clonotype. This rearrangement joins TRBV12-3 or TRBV12-4 to TRBJ2-5; D is unresolved. The CDR3 sequence is 14 residues long. V gave up 0 bases and J gave up 1 base, with 6 bases separating them. CDR3 sequence (DNA): TGTGCCAGCAGTTTAGCGCTCGGCCAAGAGACCCAGTACTTC. As protein: CASSLALGQETQYF.

This sequence joins TRBV20-1 and TRBJ2-7; perhaps D is TRBD1 or TRBD2 (5 bases each). The germline V gene encodes CDR1 DFQATT and CDR2 SNEGSKA (reference sequence). CDR3 length: 15 amino acids. Trimming removed 5 bases at V and 2 bases at J, with 19 bases between. For the CDR3, the DNA is TGCAGTGCTGGACACCCTAGAGGGGACGCCTACGAGCAGTACTTC. Its protein product is CSAGHPRGDAYEQYF.

V usage is TRBV4-2 and J usage is TRBJ2-1, with TRBD2 matching over 16 bases. The CDR3 length is 18 residues. The germline V gene encodes CDR1 LGHNA and CDR2 YNFKEQ. V shed 0 bases, J shed 4 bases, and the junction held 3 bases outside the gene matches. The CDR3 DNA is TGTGCCAGCAGCCAAGACGGGACTAGCGGGAGGGGTTACAATGAGCAGTTCTTC. Translation gives CASSQDGTSGRGYNEQFF.

This rearrangement joins TRBV2 to TRBJ2-7, with 7 bases fitting TRBD1. CDR3 length equals 13 residues. Trimming at V came to 6 bases and at J to 6 bases, leaving 8 bases not matched to a gene. Germline CDR1 is SNHLY and CDR2 is FYNNEI. The CDR3 spells CASRWDSLVEQYF. DNA of the CDR3: TGTGCCAGCAGATGGGACAGTCTTGTCGAGCAGTACTTC.